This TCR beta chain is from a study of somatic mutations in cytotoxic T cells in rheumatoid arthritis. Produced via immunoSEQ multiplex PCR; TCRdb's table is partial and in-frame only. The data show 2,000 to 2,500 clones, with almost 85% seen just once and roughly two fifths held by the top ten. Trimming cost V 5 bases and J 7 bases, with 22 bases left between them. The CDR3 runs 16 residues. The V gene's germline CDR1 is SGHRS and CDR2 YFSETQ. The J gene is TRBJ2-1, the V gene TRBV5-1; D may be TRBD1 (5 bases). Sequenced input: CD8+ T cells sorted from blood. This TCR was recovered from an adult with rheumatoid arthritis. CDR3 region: CASRQALWGSTNEQFF. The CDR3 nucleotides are TGCGCCAGCAGACAGGCCTTATGGGGTAGTACGAATGAGCAGTTCTTC.